This T cell receptor beta chain was identified during a study of blood T cell repertoires in COVID-19. The overall study: The origin of the acute and convalescent COVID-19 samples was the United States, Italy and Spain. Sample material is recorded as cDNA or gDNA derived from T cells, B-cell-depleted T cells, or PBMCs.

Trimming at V came to 0 bases and at J to 1 base, leaving 3 bases not matched to a gene. Germline CDR1 and CDR2: SGHDT and YYEEEE. The CDR3 contains 16 residues. As originally analysed: For nucleated cells, counts were estimated from reference gene primer amplification. Some clones are missing from TCRdb's copy, which holds only in-frame ones; the method was immunoSEQ multiplex PCR. V, J and clone size derive from that table, while D and trimming were established from the DNA sequence. Of some 74,000 clones in the sample, roughly 80% were seen once. J is TRBJ2-3 and V is TRBV5-6, with 9 bases matching TRBD2. Specimen: peripheral blood. The sequence was collected from a woman of 80 years or more with active or convalescent COVID-19. DNA of the CDR3: TGTGCCAGCAGCTTGGAGCGGGGGGCCGGCACAGATACGCAGTATTTT. It codes for CASSLERGAGTDTQYF.